This T cell receptor (beta chain) appears in the sequencing data of a study of cytomegalovirus exposure and HLA in healthy donors. Study as a whole: From HLA-typed donors, an early data release held some 80 million unique TCRs.

13 Jbeta primers and 60 Vbeta primers were used for the PCR. Generated by immunoSEQ multiplex PCR, the TCRdb table keeps only in-frame clones and is missing some. The sample yields some 150,000 clones, 75% to 85% seen once. As concerns this clone: Its antigen is not identified.

Regarding the study as a whole: Information on immune exposure was restricted to one variable (CMV serostatus). The later analysis indicated that the majority of CMV-associated TCR beta chains appeared HLA-restricted. Investigators reported 150 to 200 TCR beta chains as tied to cytomegalovirus.

The clonotype originates from a woman between 45 and 60 years old in good health and CMV-seronegative. Sequencing was done on a sample of PBMCs.

The CDR3, as DNA: TGTGCCAGCAGAGTCGACAGGGTCAGTGAAGCTTTCTTT. Protein: CASRVDRVSEAFF. The chain couples TRBV28 to TRBJ1-1; 7 bases map to TRBD1. Per germline, CDR1 MDHEN and CDR2 SYDVKM. The CDR3 sequence is 13 residues long. V lost 6 bases to trimming and J lost 7 bases; unmatched junction nucleotides: 8.